This entry is about one TCR beta chain. Its antigen remains undetermined. One base away there is no much larger clone; base qualities are not given. The immunoSEQ Assay was the method used to sequence TCRbeta CDR3 regions. After extraction, genomic DNA underwent amplification by bias-controlled multiplex PCR, followed by high-throughput sequencing. As for the original processing: To quantify the absolute abundance of each unique TCRbeta CDR3 region, sequences were collapsed and filtered. T cell fraction was estimated by normalizing TCRbeta template counts to usable DNA, which was measured by amplifying reference genes present in all nucleated cells. Repertoire TCRs were annotated as SARS-CoV-2-specific when V gene, CDR3 amino acid sequence and J gene were exactly matched to a known reactive TCR set. The reference SARS-CoV-2 TCR set came from MIRA and was filtered for enrichment in COVID-19-positive ImmuneCODE repertoires, removing public or cross-reactive TCRs. Using the MIRA antigens, annotated TCRs were further analysed by specific ORF or by position within an ORF. Breadth was defined as the number of annotated unique rearrangements divided by the total number of unique productive rearrangements, and depth was defined as the summed frequency of the annotated unique rearrangements. TCR breadth was compared between groups using two-sided Wilcoxon rank-sum tests. Here the immuneACCESS table is served through TCRdb, limited to in-frame sequences with V and J called. Missing clones are a known gap in these copies; in checked studies unresolved V genes cover under half, and the rest lacks a known reason. V, J and clone size were drawn from that table, and D and trimming were deduced from the DNA. The sample table shows around 340,000 clones, and 75% to 90% are seen once. The top ten hold over 8.5% of the sample.

The data were taken from a study of Ad26.COV2.S vaccination and SARS-CoV-2 variants (dated by TCRdb to the early 2020s). For context, the study as a whole: Donors in the vaccine arm were drawn from COV1001, a multicentre, randomized, double-blind, placebo-controlled phase I-IIa trial testing Ad26.COV2.S in healthy adults. Dosing of Ad26.COV2.S was intramuscular, at either 5x10^10 or 1x10^11 viral particles, delivered as one shot or as two shots spaced 56 days apart. Sequencing of the TCRbeta repertoire served to evaluate the specificity and breadth of SARS-CoV-2-reactive T cell receptors following Ad26.COV2.S vaccination. A total of roughly 32 samples were included in the TCR-sequenced set, comprising some 20 Ad26.COV2.S vaccine recipients, 5 placebo recipients and 8 SARS-CoV-2 convalescent individuals. Participants in the trial were split at random into five groups of five each, receiving low-dose or high-dose Ad26.COV2.S once or twice, or else placebo on both occasions. Blinding of investigators to trial group allocation was maintained during experiments and outcome assessment. Broader findings and caveats from the paper: Substantial breadth of spike-specific CD8+ and CD4+ T cell responses was reported after vaccination. Vaccine and placebo recipients had comparable non-spike TCR breadth, which fits with the vaccine containing only spike. The study lacked the statistical power to compare responses across vaccine doses or regimens. Higher spike-specific TCR breadth was observed in Ad26.COV2.S recipients than in placebo recipients (P = 0.0014). According to the authors, total T cell responses may have been underestimated by the TCR breadth and depth analyses.

This specimen's treatment or condition label, interpreted: around 19 received Ad26.COV2.S at low or high dose, single or two shots; roughly five received placebo; per-sample allocation not given. Repertoires of vaccine and placebo recipients were sequenced from samples collected on day 63 after the first injection. Cohort 1b enrolled about two dozen adults aged 18-55 years at a single site in Boston, USA, between 29 July and 7 August 2020. As a vaccine, Ad26.COV2.S was a replication-incompetent adenovirus type 26 vector that expressed a prefusion-stabilized SARS-CoV-2 spike protein derived from the original Wuhan strain. CDR1 and CDR2, per the germline V gene, are SGHTA and FQGNSA. CDR3 length: 15 amino acids, cysteine to phenylalanine. Only CDR3 DNA remains: 45 bases, in frame from the first base. The junction shows trimming of 4 bases on V and 3 bases on J, plus 13 bases between the germline ends.

The sample consisted of peripheral blood, taken in a trial of Ad26.COV2.S vaccine versus placebo. This sequence originates from a person between 18 and 65 years old who received the Ad26.COV2.S COVID-19 vaccine or a placebo. This sequence uses TRBV7-2 and TRBJ1-3; 6 matching bases give a weak D call of TRBD1. CDR3 loop: CASSSSTGVGNTIYF. The nucleotides are TGTGCCAGCAGCTCCTCGACAGGTGTTGGAAACACCATATATTTT.